This is a list of T cell receptor beta chains from one sample in a study of T cells in Graves' hyperthyroidism and ophthalmopathy. TCRdb reprocessed the multiplex PCR reads via MiXCR and lists one record per CDR3 protein. The table shows 550,000 to 600,000 distinct CDR3 sequences, with approximately 15% occurring only once. The sample comprised blood. All receptors derive from a woman between 18 and 30 years old with Graves' hyperthyroidism. CDR3s include the opening cysteine and the closing phenylalanine or tryptophan. The D gene is left open where the match is weak. Part of the rows lack a size; the others show once, few, many or a class for expanded clones.

size: many
D: TRBD2
V: TRBV5-1
J: TRBJ2-5
DNA: TGCGCCAGCAGCCCCGGACTAGCGGGAGGGATGGCGAAAGAGACCCAGTACTTC
CDR3: CASSPGLAGGMAKETQYF

size: .
D: .
V: TRBV10-3
J: TRBJ2-2
DNA: TGTGCCATCAAGCCGAACACCGGGGAGCTGTTTTTT
CDR3: CAIKPNTGELFF

size: .
D: TRBD2
V: TRBV20-1
J: TRBJ2-5
DNA: TGCAGTGCTAGAGCGGGGGGGCGGAAGGAGACCCAGTACTTC
CDR3: CSARAGGRKETQYF

size: few
D: TRBD2
V: TRBV20-1
J: TRBJ2-1
DNA: TGCAGTGCTCCCGGACTAGCGGGGGCCTCCTACAATGAGCAGTTCTTC
CDR3: CSAPGLAGASYNEQFF

size: .
D: .
V: TRBV19
J: TRBJ1-1
DNA: TGTGCCAGTAGTATCGGCGGGACAACGAACACTGAAGCTTTCTTT
CDR3: CASSIGGTTNTEAFF

size: few
D: .
V: TRBV27
J: TRBJ2-3
DNA: TGTGCCAGCAGTTTCTCCGACTGGGAAGATACGCAGTATTTT
CDR3: CASSFSDWEDTQYF

size: few
D: .
V: TRBV27
J: TRBJ2-2
DNA: TGTGCCAGCAGGCAGGGAAGGGGCGGGGAGCTGTTTTTT
CDR3: CASRQGRGGELFF

size: many
D: .
V: TRBV6-1
J: TRBJ1-1
DNA: TGTGCCAGCAGCCGAAGTTCCCTTTTTGGGAGCGGCACTGAAGCTTTCTTT
CDR3: CASSRSSLFGSGTEAFF

size: many
D: .
V: TRBV11-2
J: TRBJ2-3
DNA: TGTGCCAGCAGCCAACCTCCCAGGGATACGCAGTATTTT
CDR3: CASSQPPRDTQYF

size: .
D: TRBD1
V: TRBV15
J: TRBJ1-5
DNA: TGTGCCACCAGCAGACCCGACAGGGCCCCGAATCAGCCCCAGCATTTT
CDR3: CATSRPDRAPNQPQHF

size: many
D: .
V: TRBV7-9
J: TRBJ1-5
DNA: TGTGCCAGCAGCTTGCCGGGTCAGCCCCAGCATTTT
CDR3: CASSLPGQPQHF

size: few
D: .
V: TRBV5-1
J: TRBJ2-1
DNA: TGCGCCAGCAGCTTGGCCCCTAGGGGGGGGAAGTACAATGAGCAGTTCTTC
CDR3: CASSLAPRGGKYNEQFF

size: .
D: TRBD1
V: TRBV27
J: TRBJ2-7
DNA: TGTGCCAGCAGTTTCCGGGACAGAGTAAGAGGGTACGAGCAGTACTTC
CDR3: CASSFRDRVRGYEQYF

size: .
D: TRBD1
V: TRBV20-1
J: TRBJ1-2
DNA: TGCAGTGCTAGCGATAATCGCAGGGGGCCCCTATCCGGCTACACCTTC
CDR3: CSASDNRRGPLSGYTF

size: few
D: .
V: TRBV5-6
J: TRBJ2-4
DNA: TGTGCCAGCAGCTTGGCGGAGGGGGCTCGATATATAGCCAAAAACACTCAGTACTTC
CDR3: CASSLAEGARYIAKNTQYF

size: .
D: .
V: TRBV18
J: TRBJ1-3
DNA: TGTGCCAGCTCACCACTTCACCGACCGAGTAACTCTGGAAACACCATATATTTT
CDR3: CASSPLHRPSNSGNTIYF

size: many
D: .
V: TRBV7-2
J: TRBJ1-5
DNA: TGTGCCAGCAGCTTAGGATTAAGGCTAGACCATCAGCCCCAGCATTTT
CDR3: CASSLGLRLDHQPQHF

size: many
D: TRBD1
V: TRBV20-1
J: TRBJ1-3
DNA: TGCAGTGCTAAGGGACAGGGAGGAAACACCATATATTTT
CDR3: CSAKGQGGNTIYF

size: many
D: TRBD1
V: TRBV5-8
J: TRBJ2-7
DNA: TGTGCCAGCAGCTTGGCCGGGACAGACTACGAGCAGTACTTC
CDR3: CASSLAGTDYEQYF

size: .
D: .
V: TRBV7-2
J: TRBJ1-2
DNA: TGTGCCAGCCGCCGGGGGGGGATGCCTAACTATGGCTACACCTTC
CDR3: CASRRGGMPNYGYTF

size: few
D: .
V: TRBV10-1
J: TRBJ2-7
DNA: TGCGCCAGCAGTGAGTCGAACAGAAACTACGAGCAGTACTTC
CDR3: CASSESNRNYEQYF

size: many
D: .
V: TRBV12-3/TRBV12-4
J: TRBJ2-3
DNA: TGTGCCAGCATCAACCTCGCAACGGGCACAGATACGCAGTATTTT
CDR3: CASINLATGTDTQYF

size: .
D: .
V: TRBV9
J: TRBJ2-3
DNA: TGTGCCAGCAGGGGGGTGGGGTCAGATACGCAGTATTTT
CDR3: CASRGVGSDTQYF

size: many
D: TRBD2
V: TRBV27
J: TRBJ2-1
DNA: TGTGCCAGCAGCACACAAAAACGGGCTAGCGGCCCCTTAAGTACCTACAATGAGCAGTTCTTC
CDR3: CASSTQKRASGPLSTYNEQFF

size: few
D: .
V: TRBV29-1
J: TRBJ1-2
DNA: TGCAGCGTTGAAAGGCTCCCCGACGATGGCTACACCTTC
CDR3: CSVERLPDDGYTF

size: .
D: .
V: TRBV12-3/TRBV12-4
J: TRBJ1-3
DNA: TGTGCCAGCAGATCGACAGGCCCGAGCTCTGGAAACACCATATATTTT
CDR3: CASRSTGPSSGNTIYF

size: .
D: TRBD1
V: TRBV5-4
J: TRBJ1-2
DNA: TGTGCCAGCAGCTCTGGGACAGCCGAAAACCTCTATGGCTACACCTTC
CDR3: CASSSGTAENLYGYTF

size: many
D: .
V: TRBV3-1
J: TRBJ1-5
DNA: TGTGCCAGCAGCCCCACGTACAATCAGCCCCAGCATTTT
CDR3: CASSPTYNQPQHF

size: many
D: .
V: TRBV2
J: TRBJ1-3
DNA: TGTGCCAGCATCTGGAGCTCTGGAAACACCATATATTTT
CDR3: CASIWSSGNTIYF

size: .
D: .
V: TRBV11-3
J: TRBJ2-2
DNA: TGTGCCAGCAGCTTCTCGGGCGGGGAGCTGTTTTTT
CDR3: CASSFSGGELFF

size: many
D: .
V: TRBV20-1
J: TRBJ1-6
DNA: TGCAGTGCGAAGGGACGGAATAATTCACCCCTCCACTTT
CDR3: CSAKGRNNSPLHF

size: many
D: .
V: TRBV2
J: TRBJ2-7
DNA: TGTGCCAGCAGTGAAGGCTCTTGGGGCCTAAAAGCAGACGAGCAGTACTTC
CDR3: CASSEGSWGLKADEQYF

size: many
D: .
V: TRBV27
J: TRBJ2-3
DNA: TGTGCCAGCTCCCGAAAAGGGCTAATCACAGATACGCAGTATTTT
CDR3: CASSRKGLITDTQYF

size: few
D: .
V: TRBV10-3
J: TRBJ2-3
DNA: TGTGCCATCAGTGAGTCGACAGGACTTGGGGGCACAGATACGCAGTATTTT
CDR3: CAISESTGLGGTDTQYF

size: .
D: TRBD2
V: TRBV20-1
J: TRBJ2-3
DNA: TGCAGTGCGATCATAGCGGGGGGGCCCGCAGATACGCAGTATTTT
CDR3: CSAIIAGGPADTQYF

size: many
D: TRBD2
V: TRBV7-2
J: TRBJ2-1
DNA: TGTGCCAGCAGCTTAGGTCTAGCGGCCAGAAGCGGTGAGCAGTTCTTC
CDR3: CASSLGLAARSGEQFF

size: many
D: .
V: TRBV3-1
J: TRBJ2-5
DNA: TGTGCCAGCAGCCAAGCGGCAAGGGCAGAGACCCAGTACTTC
CDR3: CASSQAARAETQYF

size: many
D: TRBD2
V: TRBV28
J: TRBJ2-1
DNA: TGTGCCAGCAGTAGATGGGCTAGCGGGAGTGCCTACAATGAGCAGTTCTTC
CDR3: CASSRWASGSAYNEQFF

size: many
D: .
V: TRBV6-1
J: TRBJ1-2
DNA: TGTGCCAGCACCCGGGGCGGGGCCTTCCCCTATGGCTACACCTTC
CDR3: CASTRGGAFPYGYTF

size: .
D: .
V: TRBV20-1
J: TRBJ2-1
DNA: TGCAGTGCAAAGGGACCGATCAATGAGCAGTTCTTC
CDR3: CSAKGPINEQFF

size: .
D: .
V: TRBV20-1
J: TRBJ2-7
DNA: TGCACCCTAGAAAGGGGATCCTACGAGCAGTACTTC
CDR3: CTLERGSYEQYF

size: .
D: TRBD2
V: TRBV5-5
J: TRBJ2-2
DNA: TGTGCCAGCAGCCTGGGACTAGCGGGAGGGGCCCACGGGGAGCTGTTTTTT
CDR3: CASSLGLAGGAHGELFF

size: few
D: .
V: TRBV4-2
J: TRBJ1-1
DNA: TGTGCCAGCAGCCAAGAAAGGACAGAGAACACTGAAGCTTTCTTT
CDR3: CASSQERTENTEAFF